This T cell receptor beta chain originates from a study of human T cells and chemical hapten exposure. Findings and caveats of the study: Patch test score tracked positively with PT1 expanded TCR counts.

The germline gives CDR1 SGHRS, CDR2 YFSETQ. CDR3 length: 12 amino acids. The germline V and J ends were trimmed by 1 base and 3 bases, with 4 bases remaining between them. The study used a library that attached unique molecular identifiers to individual cDNA molecules. TCRdb analysed the RACE reads with MiXCR anew, one entry per CDR3 protein. The sample includes 300,000 to 450,000 distinct CDR3 sequences, approximately 5.1% of them seen just once. With regard to this clonotype: Antigen unknown.

Time point: patch test 1, 2 weeks after DPC sensitization. Stated treatment: therapeutic diphenylcyclopropenone sensitization with weekly scalp DPC. Alopecia patients, 18 to 70 years old and DPC-suitable, served as donors. Material: whole blood, obtained in connection with sensitization to the hapten diphenylcyclopropenone (DPC). The gene calls are TRBV5-1 and TRBJ2-5; no clear D gene. The receptor was derived from a woman in her forties or fifties with alopecia areata. Some clones in this sample may be carry-over from other donors' samples. This CDR3 is CASSLPKETQYF. The CDR3, as DNA: TGCGCCAGCAGCTTGCCAAAAGAGACCCAGTACTTC.